The rows below give T cell receptor beta chains drawn from one sample of a study of blood T cell repertoires in COVID-19. This table comes from immunoSEQ multiplex PCR, and its TCRdb copy is limited to in-frame clones, with some not included. The sample carries some 110,000 clones, roughly 83% recorded once. The sequenced material came from peripheral blood. The origin of the receptors is a young man with acute or convalescent COVID-19. Both conserved end residues are part of each CDR3. Size is omitted from some rows. Given values are once, few, many or a class for expanded clones.

cdr3_aa: CASSLEGAGGYTF
clone_size: .
v_call: TRBV5-1

cdr3_aa: CASSQGGDPRVDTQYF
clone_size: once
v_call: TRBV3-1/TRBV3-2

cdr3_aa: CASSLIQGLNTEAFF
clone_size: .
v_call: TRBV7-9

cdr3_aa: CASLAGTNTGELFF
clone_size: .
v_call: TRBV2

cdr3_aa: CASSPGQNTEAFF
clone_size: .
v_call: TRBV18

cdr3_aa: CASSRNQPQHF
clone_size: .
v_call: TRBV12-3/TRBV12-4

cdr3_aa: CASSPLSGSSYNEQFF
clone_size: .
v_call: TRBV5-1

cdr3_aa: CSARAGKLFF
clone_size: .
v_call: TRBV20-1

cdr3_aa: CASSSPLRANEQFF
clone_size: once
v_call: TRBV7-3

cdr3_aa: CAISRGQEEHGYTF
clone_size: .
v_call: TRBV10-3

cdr3_aa: CASTLQGAGYTF
clone_size: .
v_call: TRBV5-6

cdr3_aa: CASSPGQGYYGYTF
clone_size: .
v_call: TRBV4-2

cdr3_aa: CASRNWLAGTQETQYF
clone_size: once
v_call: TRBV10-2

cdr3_aa: CASSPGLDTDTQYF
clone_size: .
v_call: TRBV18

cdr3_aa: CASSFSLDSPSGQPQHF
clone_size: .
v_call: TRBV6-2/TRBV6-3

cdr3_aa: CASSLVVGAAVAFF
clone_size: once
v_call: TRBV5-4

cdr3_aa: CASSVEGTALATNEKLFF
clone_size: .
v_call: TRBV9

cdr3_aa: CASRGDRTYEQYF
clone_size: .
v_call: TRBV19

cdr3_aa: CASSLNGQWQGRNEQFF
clone_size: .
v_call: TRBV7-3

cdr3_aa: CASSSRLSLAYEQYF
clone_size: .
v_call: TRBV27

cdr3_aa: CASSTTGANQPQHF
clone_size: once
v_call: TRBV19

cdr3_aa: CASSLPLDRMNSPLHF
clone_size: .
v_call: TRBV6-2/TRBV6-3

cdr3_aa: CASSLFAGTAYNEQFF
clone_size: .
v_call: TRBV14

cdr3_aa: CASSPTSDTDTQYF
clone_size: .
v_call: TRBV7-3

cdr3_aa: CASSVGVTGSNEQFF
clone_size: once
v_call: TRBV9

cdr3_aa: CASSLFGGGGNTGELFF
clone_size: once
v_call: TRBV6-6

cdr3_aa: CASSQQVFEKLFF
clone_size: .
v_call: TRBV4-2

cdr3_aa: CASSSLGEKLFF
clone_size: .
v_call: TRBV7-9

cdr3_aa: CASSLGAGDSNQPQHF
clone_size: once
v_call: TRBV7-8

cdr3_aa: CASSQGAGGGGGELFF
clone_size: .
v_call: TRBV4-3

cdr3_aa: CASSTTQNTGELFF
clone_size: .
v_call: TRBV9

cdr3_aa: CASSLTSGRISGELFF
clone_size: .
v_call: TRBV7-3

cdr3_aa: CASSFGQGPSMNTEAFF
clone_size: .
v_call: TRBV5-6

cdr3_aa: CASSYMEGMGTEAFF
clone_size: .
v_call: TRBV5-4

cdr3_aa: CASSPTPGQGYNEQFF
clone_size: once
v_call: TRBV4-1

cdr3_aa: CASSRTIPYNSPLHF
clone_size: .
v_call: TRBV6-5

cdr3_aa: CASSLRGGDEQFF
clone_size: .
v_call: TRBV11-3

cdr3_aa: CASSIGVDQPQHF
clone_size: .
v_call: TRBV19

cdr3_aa: CASSIGRQGNEKLFF
clone_size: .
v_call: TRBV19

cdr3_aa: CASSGLAGDTGELFF
clone_size: once
v_call: TRBV3-1/TRBV3-2